Below are 13 T cell receptor beta chains sequenced from a single sample in a study of molecular identifiers for immune sequencing clone quantification. TCRdb re-derived calls from the PCR reads in MiXCR, one entry per CDR3 protein. In the table there are about 320,000 distinct CDR3 sequences, roughly 24% of which are singletons. Sequencing was performed on naive CD8+ T cells from blood, with Jurkat cell RNA spiked in. Subset denoted: FACS-sorted CD8+CD4-CCR7+CD45RA+ naive T cells. Receptors originate from a human donor in good health. Some libraries in this study had Jurkat cell RNA spiked in.

The chain combines TRBV20-1 with TRBJ2-2; 13 bases align to TRBD2. J was trimmed by 6 bases and V by 0 bases; bases with no gene match: 10. Germline CDR1 reads DFQATT; CDR2 reads SNEGSKA (reference sequence). CDR3 length: 18 amino acids. The CDR3, as DNA: TGCAGTGCTAGAGATCAGGGACTAGCGGGATCCTACGCCGGGGAGCTGTTTTTT. It specifies CSARDQGLAGSYAGELFF.

The J gene is TRBJ1-4, the V gene TRBV3-1; a possible D gene is TRBD1 (5 bases). V gave up 3 bases and J gave up 6 bases, with 17 bases separating them. Germline loops: CDR1 LGHDT, CDR2 YNNKEL (reference sequence). The CDR3 contains 16 residues. DNA for the CDR3: TGTGCCAGCAGCCAGGGGACGCCGATCCGGGATGAAAAACTGTTTTTT. It codes for CASSQGTPIRDEKLFF. Based on the CDR3 plus reference TRBV3-1 and TRBJ1-4, the full variable domain is DTAVSQTPKYLVTQMGNDKSIKCEQNLGHDTMYWYKQDSKKFLKIMFSYNNKELIINETVPNRFSPKSPDKAHLNLHINSLELGDSAVYFCASSQGTPIRDEKLFFGSGTQLSVL.

The gene calls are TRBV2 and TRBJ2-3, with 10 bases matching TRBD2. This CDR3 comprises 16 residues. J lost 4 bases, V lost 1 base, and 5 bases had no gene match. CDR1 and CDR2 from the germline V gene are SNHLY and FYNNEI. The DNA of the CDR3 is TGTGCCAGCAGTGAAGTTACTAGCGGGGCCGCAGATACGCAGTATTTT. Its translation: CASSEVTSGAADTQYF. The variable domain in full, completed from reference TRBV2 and TRBJ2-3, reads EPEVTQTPSHQVTQMGQEVILRCVPISNHLYFYWYRQILGQKVEFLVSFYNNEISEKSEIFDDQFSVERPDGSNFTLKIRSTKLEDSAMYFCASSEVTSGAADTQYFGPGTRLTVL.

The sample holds many counts of this clonotype. This rearrangement joins TRBV5-1 to TRBJ2-7, with 11 bases that match TRBD2. Germline CDR1 reads SGHRS; CDR2 reads YFSETQ. CDR3 length: 21 residues. V trimming: 4 bases; J trimming: 0 bases; junction bases outside the gene matches: 21. This CDR3 reads CASSPIPGLAGVPTSSYEQYF. The DNA of the CDR3 is TGCGCCAGCAGCCCTATACCCGGACTAGCGGGTGTACCCACGAGCTCCTACGAGCAGTACTTC.

Note on this clonotype: This sequence may be a read error, since a much larger clone differs from it by one base. The chain links TRBV6-5 to TRBJ2-3; D is uncertain. The CDR3 contains 12 residues. The germline gives CDR1 MNHEY, CDR2 SVGAGI. CDR3 coding DNA: TGTGCCAGCAGCCGCCCACCAGATACGCGGTATTTT. As protein: CASSRPPDTRYF.

Points on this clonotype: The conserved phenylalanine or tryptophan is not found at the CDR3 terminus, so this likely reflects a read error. The chain recombines TRBV5-1 with TRBJ2-7; D unresolved. CDR1 is SGHRS, CDR2 YFSETQ, per germline. Trimming shortened V by 0 bases and J by 3 bases, and 10 bases separated the two germline ends. The CDR3 consists of 14 residues. The CDR3 DNA reads TGCGCCAGCAGCTTGGGTCACCCGAACTACGAGCAGTACCTC. This translates into CASSLGHPNYEQYL.

This clonotype was counted a single time. The junction departs from the called germline gene at one end, perhaps through a read error. The chain couples TRBV4-1 to TRBJ1-1, with D possibly TRBD1 on 6 matching bases. The CDR3 runs to 14 residues. Germline CDR1 is MGHRA and CDR2 is YSYEKL. CDR3 DNA: TGCGCCCGCAGCCGGGGACGGGGGGCGACTGAAGCTTTCTTT. Protein product: CARSRGRGATEAFF.

The chain links TRBV7-9 to TRBJ2-3; possibly TRBD2 for D (6 bases). V dropped 2 bases and J dropped 4 bases, with 10 bases sitting between them. The germline CDR1 and CDR2 sequences are SEHNR and FQNEAQ (reference sequence). This CDR3 has 14 amino acids. CDR3 sequence: CASSLSTRADTQYF. CDR3 nucleotide sequence: TGTGCCAGCAGCTTATCGACTAGAGCAGATACGCAGTATTTT.

As to this clonotype: This could be a read error, since a much larger clone is one nucleotide away. The rearrangement joins TRBV6-1 to TRBJ1-1, with 7 bases identical to TRBD1. There are 16 residues in the CDR3. Germline V lookup: CDR1 MNHNS, CDR2 SASEGT. Here the CDR3 reads CASLDHPGGLGAEASF. In nucleotides, the CDR3 is TGTGCCAGCCTCGATCACCCAGGGGGATTGGGCGCTGAAGCTTCCTTT.

This clonotype was seen a handful of times. V gene TRBV2 combines with J gene TRBJ2-1, with D perhaps matching TRBD2 (7 bases). Trimming cost V 2 bases and J 5 bases, with 19 bases left between them. The germline V gene has CDR1 SNHLY and CDR2 FYNNEI. This CDR3 has 17 amino acids. CDR3 DNA sequence: TGTGCCAGCAGTGAATCAGGGGCGGGAGAACTGAACAATGAGCAGTTCTTC. It specifies CASSESGAGELNNEQFF.

This clonotype was recorded only once. Since a much larger clone is just one base distant, this may be a read error. This chain joins TRBV27 and TRBJ1-1, with unresolved D. CDR1 is MNHEY and CDR2 is SMNVEV in the germline V gene (reference sequence). CDR3 size: 15 residues. DNA of the CDR3: TGTGTCAGCAGTCTTAGACAAGGGTCGAACACTGAAGCTTTCTTT. Residues: CVSSLRQGSNTEAFF.

This clonotype was counted many times. The V call is TRBV29-1, the J call TRBJ2-2; D is unclear. The V end lost 0 bases, the J end lost 6 bases, and 5 bases lay between the germline ends. Germline values: CDR1 SQVTM, CDR2 ANQGSEA. The CDR3 consists of 12 residues. The CDR3: CSVEDIPGELFF. In DNA, the CDR3 is TGCAGCGTTGAAGATATTCCCGGGGAGCTGTTTTTT.

On this clonotype: At one end the junction does not follow the germline gene, possibly because of a read error. V gene TRBV4-1 combines with J gene TRBJ2-3, with TRBD1 matching 7 bases. The germline V gene encodes CDR1 MGHRA and CDR2 YSYEKL. The CDR3 is made up of 15 amino acids. CDR3 loop: CASSHGQDPTDMQYF. CDR3 coding DNA: TGCGCCAGCAGCCATGGACAGGACCCAACAGATATGCAGTATTTT.